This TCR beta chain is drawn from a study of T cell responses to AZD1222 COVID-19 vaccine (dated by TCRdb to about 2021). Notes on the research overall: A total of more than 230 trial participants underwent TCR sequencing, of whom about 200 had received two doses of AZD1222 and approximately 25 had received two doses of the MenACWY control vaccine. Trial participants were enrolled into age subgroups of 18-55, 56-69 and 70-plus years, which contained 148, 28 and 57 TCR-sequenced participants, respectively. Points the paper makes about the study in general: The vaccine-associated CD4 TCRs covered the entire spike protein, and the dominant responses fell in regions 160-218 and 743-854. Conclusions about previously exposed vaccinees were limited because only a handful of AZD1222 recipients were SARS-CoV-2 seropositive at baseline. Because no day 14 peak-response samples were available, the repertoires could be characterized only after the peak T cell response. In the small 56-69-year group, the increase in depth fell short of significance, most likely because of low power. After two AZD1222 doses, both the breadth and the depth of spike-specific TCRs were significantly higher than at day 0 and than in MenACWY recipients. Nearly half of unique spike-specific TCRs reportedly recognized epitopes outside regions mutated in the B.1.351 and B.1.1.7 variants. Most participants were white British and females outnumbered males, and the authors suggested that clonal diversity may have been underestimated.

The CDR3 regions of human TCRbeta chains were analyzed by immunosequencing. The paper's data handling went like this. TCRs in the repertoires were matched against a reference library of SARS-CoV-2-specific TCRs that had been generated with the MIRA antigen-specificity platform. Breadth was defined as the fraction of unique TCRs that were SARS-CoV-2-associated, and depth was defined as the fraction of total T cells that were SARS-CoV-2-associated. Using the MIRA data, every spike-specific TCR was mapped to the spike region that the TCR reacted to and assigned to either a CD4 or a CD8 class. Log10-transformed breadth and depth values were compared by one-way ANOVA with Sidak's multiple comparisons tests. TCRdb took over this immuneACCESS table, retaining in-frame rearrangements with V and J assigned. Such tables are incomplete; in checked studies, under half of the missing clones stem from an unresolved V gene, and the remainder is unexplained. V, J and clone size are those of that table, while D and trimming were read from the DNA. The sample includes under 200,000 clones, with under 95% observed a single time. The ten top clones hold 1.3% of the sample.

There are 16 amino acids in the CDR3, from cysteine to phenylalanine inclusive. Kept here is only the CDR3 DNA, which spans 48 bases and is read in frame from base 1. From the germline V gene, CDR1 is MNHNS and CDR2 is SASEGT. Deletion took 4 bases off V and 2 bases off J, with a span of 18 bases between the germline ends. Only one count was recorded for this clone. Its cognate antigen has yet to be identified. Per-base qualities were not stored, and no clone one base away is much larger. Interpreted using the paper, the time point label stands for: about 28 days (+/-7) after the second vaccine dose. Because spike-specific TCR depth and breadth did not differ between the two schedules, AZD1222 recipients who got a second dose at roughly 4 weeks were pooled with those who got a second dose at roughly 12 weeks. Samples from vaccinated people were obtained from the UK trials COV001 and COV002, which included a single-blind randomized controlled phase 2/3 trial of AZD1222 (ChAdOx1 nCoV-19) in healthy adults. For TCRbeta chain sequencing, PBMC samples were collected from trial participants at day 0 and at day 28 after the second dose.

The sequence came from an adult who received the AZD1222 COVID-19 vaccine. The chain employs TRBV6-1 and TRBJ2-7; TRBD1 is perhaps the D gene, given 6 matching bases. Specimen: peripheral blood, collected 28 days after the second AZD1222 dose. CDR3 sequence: CASSGVSRDNAYEQYF. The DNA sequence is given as TGTGCCAGCAGTGGGGTGAGCCGGGACAACGCCTACGAGCAGTACTTC.